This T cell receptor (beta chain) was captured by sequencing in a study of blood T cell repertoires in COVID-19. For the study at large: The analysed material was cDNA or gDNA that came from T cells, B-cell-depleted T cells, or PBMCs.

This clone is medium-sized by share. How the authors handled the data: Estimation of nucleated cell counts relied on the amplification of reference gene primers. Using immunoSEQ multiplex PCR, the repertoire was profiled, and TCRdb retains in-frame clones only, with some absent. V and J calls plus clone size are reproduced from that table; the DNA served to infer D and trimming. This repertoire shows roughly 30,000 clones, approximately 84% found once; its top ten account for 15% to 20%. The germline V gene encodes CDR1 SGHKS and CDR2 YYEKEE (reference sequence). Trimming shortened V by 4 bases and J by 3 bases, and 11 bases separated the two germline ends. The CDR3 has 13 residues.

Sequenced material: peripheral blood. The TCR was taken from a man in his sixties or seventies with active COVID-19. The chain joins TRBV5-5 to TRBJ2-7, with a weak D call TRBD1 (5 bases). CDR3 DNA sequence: TGTGCCAGCAGCATAGGACACCTCTACGAGCAGTACTTC. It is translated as CASSIGHLYEQYF.